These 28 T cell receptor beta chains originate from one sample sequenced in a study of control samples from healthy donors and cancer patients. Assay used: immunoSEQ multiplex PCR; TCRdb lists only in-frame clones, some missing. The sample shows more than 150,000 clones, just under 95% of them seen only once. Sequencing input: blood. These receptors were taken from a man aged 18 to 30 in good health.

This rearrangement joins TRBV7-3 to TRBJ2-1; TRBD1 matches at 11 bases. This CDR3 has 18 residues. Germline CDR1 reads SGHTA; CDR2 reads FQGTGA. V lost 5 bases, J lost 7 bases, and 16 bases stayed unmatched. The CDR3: CASSLHSWGQGVVNEQFF. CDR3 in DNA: TGTGCCAGCAGCCTACACTCGTGGGGACAGGGGGTGGTAAATGAGCAGTTCTTC.

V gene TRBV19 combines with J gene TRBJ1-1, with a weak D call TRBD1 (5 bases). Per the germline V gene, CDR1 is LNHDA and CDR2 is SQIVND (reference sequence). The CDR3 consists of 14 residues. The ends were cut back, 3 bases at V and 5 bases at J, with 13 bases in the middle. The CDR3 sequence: CASSIGGVRTEAFF. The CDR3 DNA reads TGTGCCAGTAGTATCGGGGGTGTTAGAACTGAAGCTTTCTTT.

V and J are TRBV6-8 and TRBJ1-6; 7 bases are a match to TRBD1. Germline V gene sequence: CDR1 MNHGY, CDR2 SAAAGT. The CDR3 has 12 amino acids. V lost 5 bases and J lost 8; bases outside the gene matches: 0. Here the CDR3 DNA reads TGTGCCAGCAGTGGACAGGATTCACCCCTCCACTTT. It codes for CASSGQDSPLHF.

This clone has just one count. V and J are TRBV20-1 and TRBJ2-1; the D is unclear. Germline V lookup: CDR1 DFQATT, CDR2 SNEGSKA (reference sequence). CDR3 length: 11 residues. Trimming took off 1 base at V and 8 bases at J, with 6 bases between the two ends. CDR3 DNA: TGCAGTGCTAGAGTTACCTATGAGCAGTTCTTC. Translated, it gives CSARVTYEQFF.

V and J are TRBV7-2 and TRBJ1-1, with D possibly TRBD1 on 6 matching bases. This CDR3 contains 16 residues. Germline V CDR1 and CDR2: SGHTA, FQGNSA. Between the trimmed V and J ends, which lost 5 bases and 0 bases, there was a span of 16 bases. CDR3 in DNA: TGTGCCAGCAGCCACCTTCGACAGGACATGAACACTGAAGCTTTCTTT. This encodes CASSHLRQDMNTEAFF.

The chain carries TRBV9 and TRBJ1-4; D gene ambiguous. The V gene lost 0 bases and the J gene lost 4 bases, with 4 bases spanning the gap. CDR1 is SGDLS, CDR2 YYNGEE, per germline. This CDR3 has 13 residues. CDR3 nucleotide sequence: TGTGCCAGCAGCGTAGGGCTTAATGAAAAACTGTTTTTT. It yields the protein CASSVGLNEKLFF.

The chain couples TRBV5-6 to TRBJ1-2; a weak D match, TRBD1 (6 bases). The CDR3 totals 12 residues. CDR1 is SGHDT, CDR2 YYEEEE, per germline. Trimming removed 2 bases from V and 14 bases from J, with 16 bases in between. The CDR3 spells CASSFQGPGRTF. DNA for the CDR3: TGTGCCAGCAGCTTTCAGGGGCCGGGGAGGACCTTC.

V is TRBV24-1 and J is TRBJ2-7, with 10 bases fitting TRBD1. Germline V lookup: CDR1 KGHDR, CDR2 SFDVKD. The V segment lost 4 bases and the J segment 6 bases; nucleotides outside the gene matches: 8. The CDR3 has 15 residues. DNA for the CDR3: TGTGCCACCAGTGACCCCGGGACAGGGGTTTCCGAGCAGTACTTC. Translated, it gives CATSDPGTGVSEQYF.

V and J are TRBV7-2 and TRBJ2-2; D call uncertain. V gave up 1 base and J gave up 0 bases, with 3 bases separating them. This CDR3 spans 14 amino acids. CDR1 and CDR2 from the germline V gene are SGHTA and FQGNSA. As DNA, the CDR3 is TGTGCCAGCAGCTTAGGTGCGAACACCGGGGAGCTGTTTTTT. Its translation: CASSLGANTGELFF.

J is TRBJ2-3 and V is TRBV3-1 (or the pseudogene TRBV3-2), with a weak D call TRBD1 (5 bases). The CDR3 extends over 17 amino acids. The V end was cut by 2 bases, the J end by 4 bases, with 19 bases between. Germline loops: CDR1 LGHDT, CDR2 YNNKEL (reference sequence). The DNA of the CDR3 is TGTGCCAGCAGCCAACCCCAGGGCCTAACGTCCGCAGATACGCAGTATTTT. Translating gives CASSQPQGLTSADTQYF.

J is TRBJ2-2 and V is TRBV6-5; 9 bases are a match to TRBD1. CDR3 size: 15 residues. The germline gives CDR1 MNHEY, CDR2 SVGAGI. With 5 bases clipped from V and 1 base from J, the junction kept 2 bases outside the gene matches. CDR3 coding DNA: TGTGCCAGCAGTCCGGGACAGGGGAACACCGGGGAGCTGTTTTTT. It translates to CASSPGQGNTGELFF.

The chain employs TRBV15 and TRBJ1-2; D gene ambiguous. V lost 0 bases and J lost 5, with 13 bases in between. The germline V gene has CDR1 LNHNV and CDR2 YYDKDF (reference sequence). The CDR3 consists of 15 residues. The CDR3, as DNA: TGTGCCACCAGCAGAGATGAAAGGAATTCTTATGGCTACACCTTC. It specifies CATSRDERNSYGYTF.

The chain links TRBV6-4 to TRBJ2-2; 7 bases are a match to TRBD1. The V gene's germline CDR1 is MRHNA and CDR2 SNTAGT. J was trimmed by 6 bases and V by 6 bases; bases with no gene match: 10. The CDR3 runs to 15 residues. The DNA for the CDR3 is TGTGCCAGCAGCGAACAGGGGAATTTTGCCGGGGAGCTGTTTTTT. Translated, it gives CASSEQGNFAGELFF.

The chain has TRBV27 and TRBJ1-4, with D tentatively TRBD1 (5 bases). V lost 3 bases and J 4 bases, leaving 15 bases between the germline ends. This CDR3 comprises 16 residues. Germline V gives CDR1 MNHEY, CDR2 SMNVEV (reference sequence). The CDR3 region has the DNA TGTGCCAGCAGTTTTATGAGGGCAGGGTATAATGAAAAACTGTTTTTT. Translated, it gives CASSFMRAGYNEKLFF.

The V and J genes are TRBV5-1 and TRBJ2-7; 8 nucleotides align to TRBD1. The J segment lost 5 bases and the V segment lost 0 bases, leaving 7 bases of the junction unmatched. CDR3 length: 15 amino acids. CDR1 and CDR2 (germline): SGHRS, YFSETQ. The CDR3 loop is CASSLALLTGDEQYF. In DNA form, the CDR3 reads TGCGCCAGCAGCTTGGCCTTGCTGACAGGGGACGAGCAGTACTTC.

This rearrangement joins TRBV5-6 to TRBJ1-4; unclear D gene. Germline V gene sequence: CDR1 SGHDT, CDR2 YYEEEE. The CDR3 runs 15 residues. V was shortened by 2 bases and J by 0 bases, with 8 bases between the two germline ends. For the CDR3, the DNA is TGTGCCAGCAGCTTAGTTGGTGCAACTAATGAAAAACTGTTTTTT. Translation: CASSLVGATNEKLFF.

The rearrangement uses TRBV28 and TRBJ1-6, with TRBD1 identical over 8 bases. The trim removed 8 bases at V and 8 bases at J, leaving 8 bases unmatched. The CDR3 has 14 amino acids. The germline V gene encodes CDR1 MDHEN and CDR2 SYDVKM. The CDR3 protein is CASGRAGGDSPLHF. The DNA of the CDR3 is TGTGCCAGCGGCAGGGCAGGGGGCGATTCACCCCTCCACTTT.

In DNA, the CDR3 is TGTGCCAGCGGGACTAGCCGTAGCACAGATACGCAGTATTTT. This translates into CASGTSRSTDTQYF. The V gene is TRBV5-4, the J gene TRBJ2-3; 9 bases agree with TRBD2. The CDR3 is 14 residues long. The V gene end was trimmed by 7 bases and the J gene end by 0 bases; junction bases not matched to a gene: 3. The germline gives CDR1 SGHNT, CDR2 YYREEE (reference sequence).

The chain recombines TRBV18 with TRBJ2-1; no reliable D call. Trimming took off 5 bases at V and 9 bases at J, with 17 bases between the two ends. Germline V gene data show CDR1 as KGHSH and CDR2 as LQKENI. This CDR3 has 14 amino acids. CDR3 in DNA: TGTGCCAGCTCATCCTACACCCACCCTGGTGAGCAGTTCTTC. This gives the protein CASSSYTHPGEQFF.

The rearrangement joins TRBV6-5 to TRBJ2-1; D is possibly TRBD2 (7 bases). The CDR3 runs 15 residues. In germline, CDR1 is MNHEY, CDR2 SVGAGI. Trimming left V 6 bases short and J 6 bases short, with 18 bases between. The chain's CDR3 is CASSALGGAVNEQFF. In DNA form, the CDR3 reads TGTGCCAGCAGCGCGTTGGGGGGGGCAGTCAATGAGCAGTTCTTC.

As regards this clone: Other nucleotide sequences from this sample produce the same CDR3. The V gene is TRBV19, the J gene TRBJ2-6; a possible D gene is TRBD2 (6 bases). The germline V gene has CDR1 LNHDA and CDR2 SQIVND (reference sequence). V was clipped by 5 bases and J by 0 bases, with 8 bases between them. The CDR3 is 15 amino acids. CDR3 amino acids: CASSPGGSGANVLTF. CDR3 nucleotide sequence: TGTGCCAGTAGTCCCGGGGGCTCTGGGGCCAACGTCCTGACTTTC.

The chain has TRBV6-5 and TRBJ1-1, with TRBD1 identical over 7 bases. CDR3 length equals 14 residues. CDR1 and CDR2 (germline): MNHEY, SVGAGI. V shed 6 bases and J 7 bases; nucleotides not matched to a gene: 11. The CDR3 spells CASRPGTDYDEAFF. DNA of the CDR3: TGTGCCAGCAGGCCCGGGACAGACTATGATGAAGCTTTCTTT.

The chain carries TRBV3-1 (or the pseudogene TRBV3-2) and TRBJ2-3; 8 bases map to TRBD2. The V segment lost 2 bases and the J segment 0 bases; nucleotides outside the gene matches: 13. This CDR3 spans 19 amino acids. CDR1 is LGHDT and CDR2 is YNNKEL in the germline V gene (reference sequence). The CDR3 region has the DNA TGTGCCAGCAGCCAACCACGAGCGGGGGACCTACTTAGCACAGATACGCAGTATTTT. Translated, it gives CASSQPRAGDLLSTDTQYF.

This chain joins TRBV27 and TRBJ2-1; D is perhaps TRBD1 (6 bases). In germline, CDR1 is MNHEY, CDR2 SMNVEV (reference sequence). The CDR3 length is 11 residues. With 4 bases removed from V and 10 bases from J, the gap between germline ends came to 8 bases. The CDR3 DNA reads TGTGCCAGCAGTTCAGGGGCGGAGCAGTTCTTC. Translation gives CASSSGAEQFF.

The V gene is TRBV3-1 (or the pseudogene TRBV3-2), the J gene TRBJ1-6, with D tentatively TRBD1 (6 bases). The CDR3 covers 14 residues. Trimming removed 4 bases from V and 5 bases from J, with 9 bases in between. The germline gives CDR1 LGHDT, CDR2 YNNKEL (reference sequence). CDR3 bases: TGTGCCAGCAGCCGACGGGACAATAATTCACCCCTCCACTTT. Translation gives CASSRRDNNSPLHF.

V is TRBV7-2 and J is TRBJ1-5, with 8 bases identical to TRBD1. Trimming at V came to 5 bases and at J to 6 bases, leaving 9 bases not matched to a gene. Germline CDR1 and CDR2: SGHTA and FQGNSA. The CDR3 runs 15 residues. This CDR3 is CASSQDRAMSQPQHF. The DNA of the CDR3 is TGTGCCAGCAGCCAGGACAGGGCGATGAGTCAGCCCCAGCATTTT.

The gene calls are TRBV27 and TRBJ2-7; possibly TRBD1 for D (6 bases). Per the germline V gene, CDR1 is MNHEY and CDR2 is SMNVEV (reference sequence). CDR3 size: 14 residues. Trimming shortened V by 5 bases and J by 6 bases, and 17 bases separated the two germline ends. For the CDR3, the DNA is TGTGCCAGCAGTCTCCGGACAGACGGCTCCGAGCAGTACTTC. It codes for CASSLRTDGSEQYF.

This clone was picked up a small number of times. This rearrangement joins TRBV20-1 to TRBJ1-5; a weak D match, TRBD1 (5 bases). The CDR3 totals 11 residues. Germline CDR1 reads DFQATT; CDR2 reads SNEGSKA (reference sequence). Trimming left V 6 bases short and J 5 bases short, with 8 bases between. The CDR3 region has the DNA TGCAGTGCCTCAGGGTATCAGCCCCAGCATTTT. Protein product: CSASGYQPQHF.